These 5 T cell receptor beta chains were all obtained from the same sample, sequenced in a study of spatial heterogeneity in lung cancer. Documented time point: sample taken at primary tumor resection. The study sequenced unsorted whole RNA from tumor, nontumor lung or frozen PBMC. Each CDR3 protein gets one entry after TCRdb re-called the 5' RACE reads with MiXCR. The sample shows around 19,000 distinct CDR3 sequences, 20% to 25% of them seen only once. The material sequenced was PBMCs, taken at surgery. Receptor source: a female donor with early-stage non-small cell lung cancer.

The V and J genes are TRBV4-1 and TRBJ1-3; perhaps TRBD1 as D (6 bases). The CDR3 totals 18 residues. With 1 base removed from V and 4 bases from J, the gap between germline ends came to 20 bases. The germline V gene encodes CDR1 MGHRA and CDR2 YSYEKL. DNA for the CDR3: TGCGCCAGCAGCCAAGGAGGGGGAGGGAACCGTTTCGGAAACACCATATATTTT. It is translated as CASSQGGGGNRFGNTIYF.

The sample holds many counts of this clonotype. The chain uses TRBV27 and TRBJ2-3; D not certain. Trimming removed 4 bases from V and 3 bases from J, with 11 bases in between. Germline CDR1 MNHEY, CDR2 SMNVEV (reference sequence). The CDR3 is made up of 14 amino acids. DNA for the CDR3: TGTGCCAGCAGTTGGGCTCCTGGGACAGATACGCAGTATTTT. It translates to CASSWAPGTDTQYF.

This clonotype was detected many times. V and J are TRBV6-1 and TRBJ2-7; TRBD1 is a possible D gene (6 bases). The CDR3 is 13 amino acids. The germline V and J ends were trimmed by 6 bases and 2 bases, with 11 bases remaining between them. Germline loops: CDR1 MNHNS, CDR2 SASEGT. This chain's CDR3 is CASSMTGAYEQYF. CDR3 nucleotide sequence: TGTGCCAGCAGCATGACAGGCGCCTACGAGCAGTACTTC.

This clonotype has only a few counts. This chain connects TRBV7-6 to TRBJ1-5, with D tentatively TRBD1 (5 bases). The CDR3 extends over 13 amino acids. CDR1 is SGHVS and CDR2 is FNYEAQ in the germline V gene. V was trimmed by 5 bases and J by 1 base, leaving 6 bases between them. CDR3 protein: CASSRDSNQPQHF. CDR3 nucleotide sequence: TGTGCCAGCAGCCGGGACAGCAATCAGCCCCAGCATTTT.

Judged by abundance, this clonotype is medium-sized (0.01 to 0.1%). V gene TRBV29-1 combines with J gene TRBJ2-5, with D perhaps matching TRBD2 (6 bases). CDR1 and CDR2 from the germline V gene are SQVTM and ANQGSEA. Trimming took 7 bases from V and 2 from J, leaving 8 bases between them. This CDR3 is built from 11 residues. CDR3 sequence (DNA): TGCAGCGGACTAGAACAAGAGACCCAGTACTTC. It translates to CSGLEQETQYF.